A selection of T cell receptor beta chains follows, all from one sample in a study of CD8+ T cells in alopecia areata. Sequenced by immunoSEQ multiplex PCR; TCRdb stores in-frame clones only, minus some. The sample gives around 250,000 clones, roughly two thirds of which show up once; about 1.3% is in the top ten. The material was CD4+ T cells sorted from blood, obtained at week 0. The receptors shown here come from a human donor with alopecia areata. CDR3s include the opening cysteine and the closing phenylalanine or tryptophan. The D gene is left open where the match is weak. A clone size is listed for some rows: how often the clone was seen (once, few, many), or a class if it is expanded.

TRBJ2-5 | TRBV7-7 | 15 | TRBD1 | once | TGTGCTAGCAGCTCAATCAGGGGGCGCCGAGAGACCCAGTACTTC | CASSSIRGRRETQYF
TRBJ2-3 | TRBV7-2 | 13 | TRBD1 | - | TGTGCCAGCAGCGACAGGGGCCCAGATACGCAGTATTTT | CASSDRGPDTQYF
TRBJ2-5 | TRBV5-4 | 16 | TRBD2 | - | TGTGCCAGCAGCTCAAAGCGGGACCCCGGGCCTGGGACCCAGTACTTC | CASSSKRDPGPGTQYF
TRBJ2-7 | TRBV29-1 | 11 | - | - | TGCAGCGTTGTCGTCCTCTACGAGCAGTACTTC | CSVVVLYEQYF
TRBJ1-1 | TRBV5-6 | 15 | - | - | TGTGCCAGCAGACCCCCCGGGAGGTGGAACACTGAAGCTTTCTTT | CASRPPGRWNTEAFF
TRBJ2-2 | TRBV6-6 | 14 | - | - | TGTGCCAGCATGGGGCCAGTTGGCTCCGGGGAGCTGTTTTTT | CASMGPVGSGELFF
TRBJ1-5 | TRBV30 | 14 | - | - | TGTGCCTGGAGTGGAACAAATAGCAATCAGCCCCAGCATTTT | CAWSGTNSNQPQHF
TRBJ1-2 | TRBV29-1 | 9 | - | - | TGCAGCGTTGATCGTGGCTACACCTTC | CSVDRGYTF
TRBJ1-2 | TRBV30 | 12 | - | - | TGTGCCTGGCAGGGCGGGGACTATGGCTACACCTTC | CAWQGGDYGYTF
TRBJ2-5 | TRBV29-1 | 11 | - | few | TGCAGCGTTGGTTCTGGGGAGACCCAGTACTTC | CSVGSGETQYF
TRBJ2-3 | TRBV5-1 | 15 | TRBD2 | - | TGCGCCAGCAGCGGGGGACTAGCGGTGACAGATACGCAGTATTTT | CASSGGLAVTDTQYF
TRBJ2-7 | TRBV7-3 | 13 | - | - | TGTGCCAGCAGCTCCTCCGGAGCTAGCGAGCAGTACTTC | CASSSSGASEQYF
TRBJ1-5 | TRBV23-1 | 15 | - | once | TGCGCCAGCAGTCAATCGAAGGCTAAGAATCAGCCCCAGCATTTT | CASSQSKAKNQPQHF
TRBJ2-2 | TRBV15 | 15 | TRBD1 | - | TGTGCCACCAGCAGAGGGGACAGAAACACCGGGGAGCTGTTTTTT | CATSRGDRNTGELFF
TRBJ2-1 | TRBV29-1 | 14 | - | - | TGCAGCGTTGAAAGTAGGAGCTCCTACAATGAGCAGTTCTTC | CSVESRSSYNEQFF
TRBJ2-7 | TRBV19 | 13 | - | - | TGTGCCAGTACACCGGACGGAAGCTACGAGCAGTACTTC | CASTPDGSYEQYF
TRBJ2-7 | TRBV29-1 | 14 | TRBD2 | - | TGCAGCGTTGGCAAGCGGGGGCTTCCCTACGAGCAGTACTTC | CSVGKRGLPYEQYF
TRBJ1-5 | TRBV7-2 | 18 | - | - | TGTGCCAGCAGCGCGCGTGCCCGGGGGCGACGGCCGAATCAGCCCCAGCATTTT | CASSARARGRRPNQPQHF
TRBJ2-2 | TRBV19 | 14 | - | - | TGTGCCAGTAGTATAGCCCGGGGCACCGGGGAGCTGTTTTTT | CASSIARGTGELFF
TRBJ2-7 | TRBV29-1 | 14 | - | - | TGCAGCGTTGAAGATTTAGCGCACCCGAATCGCAGACGCTTC | CSVEDLAHPNRRRF
TRBJ1-6 | TRBV7-9 | 14 | TRBD1 | - | TGTGCCAGCAGACGACAGGGGATGGGATCACCCCTCCACTTT | CASRRQGMGSPLHF
TRBJ2-7 | TRBV10-3 | 17 | - | - | TGTGCCATCAGTGAGTCTCGTACAACAGGGCTTTCCTACGAGCAGTACTTC | CAISESRTTGLSYEQYF